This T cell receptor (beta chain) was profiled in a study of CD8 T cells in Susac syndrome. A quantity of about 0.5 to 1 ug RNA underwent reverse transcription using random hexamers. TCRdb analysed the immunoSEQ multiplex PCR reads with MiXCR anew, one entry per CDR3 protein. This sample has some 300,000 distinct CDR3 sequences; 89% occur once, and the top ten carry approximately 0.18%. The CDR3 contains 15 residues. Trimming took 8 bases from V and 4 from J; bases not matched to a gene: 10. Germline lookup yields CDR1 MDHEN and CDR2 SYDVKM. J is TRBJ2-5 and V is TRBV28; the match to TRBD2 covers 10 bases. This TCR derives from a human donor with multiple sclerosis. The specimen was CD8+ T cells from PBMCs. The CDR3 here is CASCMLAGAVETQYF. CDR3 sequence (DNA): TGTGCCAGCTGTATGCTAGCGGGGGCGGTAGAGACCCAGTACTTC.